This TCR beta chain was captured in a study of blood T cell repertoires in COVID-19 (dated by TCRdb to the early 2020s). General notes on the study: The collaborator samples originated in the United States, Italy and Spain and spanned the acute and convalescent phases of COVID-19. The prospective study material was composed of cDNA or gDNA derived from T cells, B-cell-depleted T cells, or PBMCs. Subjects who had been exposed to COVID-19, were actively infected with it, or had recovered from it provided the deeply sampled blood TCRbeta repertoires that made up the dataset. The repertoires were released in a freely available public database meant as a resource for research on the immune response to SARS-CoV-2. The samples were drawn from the first 160 participants of the ongoing ImmuneRACE study and from 950 to 1,500 subjects provided by 6 global collaborators. The sample metadata nearly always contained a de-identified subject ID, COVID-19 status, age in years and sex. HLA class I and class II types, where available, came from metadata supplied by the sample provider rather than from assay-based typing. The research as a whole found: The amount of clinical and demographic metadata varied by source and participant and was provided uncurated.

As concerns this clone: Its antigen is unknown. No base quality information exists; no much larger clone differs at one position.

CDR1 and CDR2, looked up from the germline V gene, are SNHLY and FYNNEI. Taken from cysteine to phenylalanine, the CDR3 has 14 residues. The DNA shown is the 42-base CDR3, in frame from base 1. A distance of 9 bases separates the germline ends of V and J, which lose 3 bases and 1 base respectively. Participants in the prospective study were aged 18 to 89 years, lived in 20 to 25 United States geographic areas, and enrolled through a virtual design. Cohort assignment in the prospective study relied on participant-reported clinical history from a screening survey and a study questionnaire. Recovered participants in ImmuneRACE Cohort 3 were defined as having two consecutive negative NP/OP PCR tests, clearance from a healthcare professional, or resolution of symptoms. Each participant in the prospective study had whole blood, serum and a nasopharyngeal or oropharyngeal swab collected by mobile phlebotomists. Over an approximately two-month period, participants in the prospective study had the option of providing additional blood draws and questionnaires. Blood samples from the prospective study were shipped frozen or at room temperature prior to DNA extraction.

The immunoSEQ Assay, a bias-controlled multiplex PCR, was used to amplify TCRbeta CDR3 regions from genomic DNA. In the source study's methods: Nucleated cell counts per sample were estimated from amplification of reference gene primers within the assay. To quantify the absolute abundance of each unique TCRbeta CDR3 rearrangement, sequence reads were collapsed and filtered. Productive Simpson clonality was computed per sample as the square root of Simpson's diversity index over productive rearrangements. Entries here come from immuneACCESS through TCRdb and include only in-frame sequences with V and J called. Some clones fail to appear in such tables; in the studies checked, an unresolved V gene covers under half of the shortfall, and the cause of the remainder is unknown. That table furnishes V, J and clone size, whereas the DNA furnished D and trimming. For this sample the table gives fewer than 350,000 clones, of which about 83% were detected only once. The ten largest clones capture 6% to 6.5% of the sample.

The chain couples TRBV2 to TRBJ2-5; the D gene remains uncertain. This sequence was found in a woman in her thirties or forties who had recovered from COVID-19. The sequenced material came from PBMCs or T cells enriched from blood (not recorded which). The nucleotides are TGTGCCAGCAGTGAGCTGGCCATCCAAGAGACCCAGTACTTC. This is translated as CASSELAIQETQYF.